This is a list of T cell receptor beta chains from one sample in a study of blood T cell repertoires in COVID-19. The method was immunoSEQ multiplex PCR; TCRdb's version includes in-frame clones alone and lacks a portion of them. The sample has fewer than 500,000 clones; roughly 89% are singletons. Material for sequencing was peripheral blood. The receptors come from a woman aged 25 to 39 with acute or convalescent COVID-19. Each CDR3 is given with its conserved first and last residue. The D gene is left open where the match is weak. Rows give clone size only sometimes, using once, few, many, or a class for an expanded clone.

j_gene,abundance,d_gene,v_gene,CDR3nt,CDR3aa
TRBJ1-5,-,-,TRBV18,TGTGCCAGCTCATCAGGACAGAATCAGCCCCAGCATTTT,CASSSGQNQPQHF
TRBJ2-3,-,TRBD2,TRBV9,TGTGCCAGCAGCTTCTTAGCGGGGGGGCGCACAGATACGCAGTATTTT,CASSFLAGGRTDTQYF
TRBJ2-5,-,-,TRBV5-6,TGTGCCAGCAGCTTAACTTTTGTGGAGACCCAGTACTTC,CASSLTFVETQYF
TRBJ2-7,-,TRBD2,TRBV11-2,TGTGCCAGCAGCTTAGATGGGGGGACTAGCGGTCCCTACGAGCAGTACTTC,CASSLDGGTSGPYEQYF
TRBJ1-2,-,-,TRBV20-1,TGCAGTGCCAGAGCTATGGATGGCTACACCTTC,CSARAMDGYTF
TRBJ2-5,-,-,TRBV3-1/TRBV3-2,TGTGCCAGCAGCCTACGACTAGATGTGGAGACCCAGTACTTC,CASSLRLDVETQYF
TRBJ2-1,once,TRBD1,TRBV11-3,TGTGCCAGCAGCCCAAGGACAGGGCCTTACAATGAGCAGTTCTTC,CASSPRTGPYNEQFF
TRBJ1-1,few,-,TRBV6-5,TGTGCCAGCAGTTACTCGGAGAAAGCGAACACTGAAGCTTTCTTT,CASSYSEKANTEAFF
TRBJ1-5,few,TRBD1,TRBV30,TGTGCCTGGAGTGTACAGGGGGCCCCGGGCAATCAGCCCCAGCATTTT,CAWSVQGAPGNQPQHF
TRBJ2-7,few,-,TRBV9,TGTGCCAGCAGCGTTGCCGCTTCGGGCTCCTACGAGCAGTACTTC,CASSVAASGSYEQYF
TRBJ1-6,few,-,TRBV10-1,TGCGCCAGCAGTGGGCCAGGGTACGTTTCACCCCTCCACTTT,CASSGPGYVSPLHF
TRBJ2-1,once,-,TRBV6-5,TGTGCCAGCAGTTACTCAACCAGGGCGGGGTACAATGAGCAGTTCTTC,CASSYSTRAGYNEQFF
TRBJ1-1,-,-,TRBV2,TGTGCCAGCACTTCACATGTGGCTGAAGCTTTCTTT,CASTSHVAEAFF
TRBJ2-2,-,-,TRBV5-5,TGTGCCAGCAGACGGACTGTAACCGGGGAGCTGTTTTTT,CASRRTVTGELFF
TRBJ1-5,-,-,TRBV7-8,TGTGCCAGCAGCTTGAGACAGTTCGATCAGCCCCAGCATTTT,CASSLRQFDQPQHF
TRBJ2-5,-,TRBD2,TRBV4-1,TGCGCCAGCGGAAGGCTGGGACTAGCAAAAGAGACCCAGTACTTC,CASGRLGLAKETQYF
TRBJ2-7,-,-,TRBV7-3,TGTGCCAGCAGCTATAGACAGGTATGGTACGAGCAGTACTTC,CASSYRQVWYEQYF
TRBJ1-1,-,-,TRBV5-1,TGCGCCAGCAGCTTGACAGTCAGCACTGAAGCTTTCTTT,CASSLTVSTEAFF
TRBJ2-2,few,-,TRBV5-6,TGTGCCAGCAGCCCCCCGGACTCGCCCTTAAACACCGGGGAGCTGTTTTTT,CASSPPDSPLNTGELFF
TRBJ1-2,-,-,TRBV5-1,TGCGCCAGCAGCTTGGCCGAGGGCGTCTATGGCTACACCTTC,CASSLAEGVYGYTF
TRBJ1-4,once,-,TRBV7-9,TGTGCCAGCAGCTCAGGGGTCACGAGGGGGGAAAAACTGTTTTTT,CASSSGVTRGEKLFF
TRBJ2-7,-,TRBD1,TRBV5-1,TGCGCCAGCAGCTTGGAGGGGACAGGGTCTCGCGAGCAGTACTTC,CASSLEGTGSREQYF
TRBJ2-1,once,TRBD2,TRBV11-2,TGTGCCAGCAGCCCTAGCGGGGGGAGCTCCTACAATGAGCAGTTCTTC,CASSPSGGSSYNEQFF
TRBJ2-1,-,TRBD2,TRBV3-1/TRBV3-2,TGTGCCAGCAGCCTTGGCTCGGGGGGGCCAAATGAGCAGTTCTTC,CASSLGSGGPNEQFF
TRBJ2-4,-,-,TRBV6-5,TGTGCCAGCAGTCAGACTGATTTGAACATTCAGTACTTC,CASSQTDLNIQYF
TRBJ1-6,-,-,TRBV23-1,TGCGCCAGCAGTGGAGAAGAAAGCTCCTATAATTCACCCCTCCACTTT,CASSGEESSYNSPLHF
TRBJ1-6,-,-,TRBV6-4,TGTGCCAGCAGTGACTCGGAAGGGGCCAATTCACCCCTCCACTTT,CASSDSEGANSPLHF
TRBJ1-3,-,-,TRBV6-5,TGTGCCACTCGGAAACAGGGCACTGGAAACACCATATATTTT,CATRKQGTGNTIYF
TRBJ2-5,-,-,TRBV5-1,TGCGCCAGCAGCCGGGCGGGTCAAGAGACCCAGTACTTC,CASSRAGQETQYF
TRBJ2-5,-,TRBD1,TRBV7-7,TGTGCCAGCAGCTTACACAGGGGGGAGACCCAGTACTTC,CASSLHRGETQYF
TRBJ1-2,-,-,TRBV2,TGTGCCAGCAGCCCGGACTTCCTTTATGGCTACACCTTC,CASSPDFLYGYTF
TRBJ1-2,-,-,TRBV5-1,TGCGCCAGCAGCCGCAACAGGGATTATGGCTACACCTTC,CASSRNRDYGYTF
TRBJ2-1,few,-,TRBV5-1,TGCGCCAGCAGCTTGGCACAGCACAATGAGCAGTTCTTC,CASSLAQHNEQFF
TRBJ2-1,-,TRBD1,TRBV7-8,TGTGCCAGCAGCCATGACAGGGGCAATGAGCAGTTCTTC,CASSHDRGNEQFF
TRBJ1-4,-,-,TRBV7-7,TGTGCCAGCAGCGCACAGGGAGGGAATAATGAAAAACTGTTTTTT,CASSAQGGNNEKLFF
TRBJ2-1,once,-,TRBV5-1,TGCGCCAGCAGCTTGGAAGGGGGGGTCTACAATGAGCAGTTCTTC,CASSLEGGVYNEQFF
TRBJ1-1,many,-,TRBV18,TGTGCCAGCTCACTGAGAAACAGGGAAGAAGCTTTCTTT,CASSLRNREEAFF
TRBJ2-2,-,TRBD2,TRBV18,TGTGCCAGCTCACAGCGGGAAGGGCTCGTACCCGGGGAGCTGTTTTTT,CASSQREGLVPGELFF
TRBJ2-5,many,-,TRBV28,TGTGCCAGCAGTTCTGGGGGCGGAGAGACCCAGTACTTC,CASSSGGGETQYF
TRBJ1-1,-,-,TRBV5-1,TGCGCCAGCAGCTTGGAACAGGGATGGAACACTGAAGCTTTCTTT,CASSLEQGWNTEAFF
TRBJ1-2,once,-,TRBV2,TGTGCCAGCAGTGACACCTCATGGCAGGGTGGCACCTTC,CASSDTSWQGGTF
TRBJ2-1,-,TRBD1,TRBV3-1/TRBV3-2,TGTGCCAGCAGCCAGGAAGAGGACAGGGCTCTTGAGCAGTTCTTC,CASSQEEDRALEQFF
TRBJ1-4,-,-,TRBV10-3,TGTGCCATCAGAGGGGCGAATGAAAAACTGTTTTTT,CAIRGANEKLFF